Listed here are 10 T cell receptor beta chains from one sample, sequenced in a study of blood T cells in healthy people across ages. The authors ran a second PCR of about 7 to 12 cycles using a sample-barcoded 5' primer and a J-beta primer mix. TCRdb reprocessed the 5' RACE reads with MiXCR, giving one entry per CDR3 protein. The data contain about 970,000 distinct CDR3 sequences, roughly 50% of them singletons. Sequencing was performed on blood. Every receptor here comes from an older woman in good health.

The chain carries TRBV20-1 and TRBJ2-1; 11 bases fit TRBD2. Germline V lookup: CDR1 DFQATT, CDR2 SNEGSKA (reference sequence). The CDR3 runs to 14 residues. V was pared by 6 bases and J by 6 bases, with 7 bases of the junction left unmatched. Written as DNA, the CDR3 is TGCAGTGCGCCACTAGCGGGAGTGGTCAATGAGCAGTTCTTC. Translated: CSAPLAGVVNEQFF.

This clonotype was recorded a few times. The V call is TRBV4-1, the J call TRBJ2-7; D is possibly TRBD1 (5 bases). The V end lost 3 bases, the J end lost 0 bases, and 18 bases lay between the germline ends. This CDR3 comprises 17 residues. The germline V gene has CDR1 MGHRA and CDR2 YSYEKL. In DNA form, the CDR3 reads TGCGCCAGCAGCCAGCTCCCGCAGACAGCGAGCTCCTACGAGCAGTACTTC. As protein: CASSQLPQTASSYEQYF.

The gene calls are TRBV5-8 and TRBJ2-7; 7 positions match TRBD1. After removal of 3 bases from V and 3 bases from J, the junction contained 12 bases not matched to a gene. This CDR3 contains 16 residues. Germline loops: CDR1 SGHTS, CDR2 YDEGEE. The CDR3 nucleotides are TGTGCCAGCAGCTCCCCGGGACAGCTGGTCCGCTACGAGCAGTACTTC. Residues: CASSSPGQLVRYEQYF.

This clonotype was recorded once. The chain joins TRBV11-2 to TRBJ2-6; possible D gene TRBD1, 5 bases. The CDR3 has 14 amino acids. Trimming removed 5 bases from V and 8 bases from J, with 13 bases in between. From germline, CDR1 is SGHAT and CDR2 FQNNGV. The CDR3 DNA reads as TGTGCCAGCAGCGTAGGGGTTGTAACCAACGTCCTGACTTTC. It is translated as CASSVGVVTNVLTF.

Here the CDR3 DNA reads TGCGCCAGCAGCCAAGATTGGGGTTACAGTAGCTTCTACGAGCAGTACTTC. It specifies CASSQDWGYSSFYEQYF. The chain uses TRBV4-1 and TRBJ2-7; D uncertain. The germline gives CDR1 MGHRA, CDR2 YSYEKL. V was cut by 0 bases and J by 3 bases, with 18 bases left in between. CDR3 length: 17 amino acids.

This clonotype was seen only a few times. This sequence may be a read error, since a much larger clone differs from it by one base. V usage is TRBV29-1 and J usage is TRBJ2-4; D remains ambiguous. The V end was cut by 7 bases, the J end by 8 bases, with 15 bases between. The length of the CDR3 is 12 residues. CDR1 SQVTM and CDR2 ANQGSEA come from the germline V gene. CDR3: CSAAQFQDIQYF. CDR3 coding DNA: TGCAGCGCCGCTCAATTCCAGGACATTCAGTACTTC.

This clonotype was picked up many times. The chain joins TRBV25-1 to TRBJ2-7; D is uncertain. The V end was cut by 1 base, the J end by 3 bases, with 7 bases between. The CDR3 runs 13 residues. Germline lookup yields CDR1 MGHDK and CDR2 SYGVNS. This CDR3 reads CASSEFGGYEQYF. The CDR3 DNA sequence: TGTGCCAGCAGTGAATTTGGCGGCTACGAGCAGTACTTC.

This clonotype has just a few counts. The gene calls are TRBV2 and TRBJ1-2; D is unresolved. Between the trimmed V and J ends, which lost 6 bases and 0 bases, there was a span of 8 bases. CDR1 and CDR2 (germline): SNHLY, FYNNEI. The CDR3 runs 13 residues. The CDR3 sequence: CASSRLANYGYTF. CDR3 in DNA: TGTGCCAGCAGCCGCCTCGCTAACTATGGCTACACCTTC.

The J gene is TRBJ2-7, the V gene TRBV7-2, with D perhaps TRBD2 (5 bases). Trimming took 0 bases from V and 4 from J, leaving 13 bases between them. Germline CDR1 and CDR2: SGHTA and FQGNSA. This CDR3 comprises 15 residues. The CDR3 here is CASSLAATTNYEQYF. Written as DNA, the CDR3 is TGTGCCAGCAGCTTAGCGGCCACGACTAATTACGAGCAGTACTTC. Looking up the rest from reference TRBV7-2 and TRBJ2-7 gives the full variable domain: GAGVSQSPSNKVTEKGKDVELRCDPISGHTALYWYRQSLGQGLEFLIYFQGNSAPDKSGLPSDRFSAERTGGSVSTLTIQRTQQEDSAVYLCASSLAATTNYEQYFGPGTRLTVT.

This rearrangement joins TRBV21-1 to TRBJ1-1; the D call of TRBD1 is as the table states it, not checked on the DNA. TRBV21-1 is described as a pseudogene. This CDR3 region has 15 residues. The CDR3 nucleotides are TGTGCCAGCAGCAAAGCCGGGACGGGGAACACTGAAGCTTTCTTT. Residues: CASSKAGTGNTEAFF.